This T cell receptor (beta chain) was captured in a study of molecular identifiers for immune sequencing clone quantification. After removal of 1 base from V and 6 bases from J, the junction contained 3 bases not matched to a gene. The length of the CDR3 is 15 residues. CDR1 SGHNT and CDR2 YENEEA come from the germline V gene. This clonotype was detected ten times or more. The authors gated naive CD8 T cells as CD8+CD4-CCR7+CD45RA+ for sorting. TCRdb ran MiXCR on the PCR reads and lists one entry per CDR3 protein. The sample comprises approximately 54,000 distinct CDR3 sequences, approximately 25% of which are singletons, and approximately 1.9% rests with the top ten.

The clonotype comes from a human donor in good health. Some libraries in this study had Jurkat cell RNA spiked in. The genes are TRBV11-3 and TRBJ2-3, with 11 bases lining up with TRBD2. Input material: naive CD8+ T cells from blood, with Jurkat cell RNA spiked in. Subset described: FACS-sorted CD8+CD4-CCR7+CD45RA+ naive T cells. The CDR3 reads CASSLALAGADTQYF. Here the CDR3 DNA reads TGTGCCAGCAGCTTAGCACTAGCGGGAGCGGATACGCAGTATTTT.